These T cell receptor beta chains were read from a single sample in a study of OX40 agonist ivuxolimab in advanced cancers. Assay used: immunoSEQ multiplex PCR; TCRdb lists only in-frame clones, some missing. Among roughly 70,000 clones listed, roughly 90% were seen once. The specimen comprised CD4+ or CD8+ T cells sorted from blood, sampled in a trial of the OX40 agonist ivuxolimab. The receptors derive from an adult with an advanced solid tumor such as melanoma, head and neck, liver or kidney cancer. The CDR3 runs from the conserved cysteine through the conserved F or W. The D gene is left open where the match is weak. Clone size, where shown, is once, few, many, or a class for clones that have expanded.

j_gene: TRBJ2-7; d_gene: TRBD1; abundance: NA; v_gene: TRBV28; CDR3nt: TGTGCCACCCAATTGACAGGGGCCGAGCAGTACTTC; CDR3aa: CATQLTGAEQYF
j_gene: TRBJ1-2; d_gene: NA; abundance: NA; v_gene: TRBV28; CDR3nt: TGTGCCAGCGGGGGCGGACAGTTCTATGGCTACACCTTC; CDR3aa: CASGGGQFYGYTF
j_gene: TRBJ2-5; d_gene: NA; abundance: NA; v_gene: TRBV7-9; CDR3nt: TGTGCCAGCAGCCCCCGGGCACGTCCTGGCAGGGCCCAAGAGACCCAGTACTTC; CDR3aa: CASSPRARPGRAQETQYF
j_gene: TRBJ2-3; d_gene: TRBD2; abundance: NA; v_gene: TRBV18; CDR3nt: TGTGCCAGCTCACCCCTACTAGCGGGAGCAGATACGCAGTATTTT; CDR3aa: CASSPLLAGADTQYF
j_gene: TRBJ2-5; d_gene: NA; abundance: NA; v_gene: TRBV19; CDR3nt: TGTGCCAGTAGTATCGGGGCACACCAAGAGACCCAGTACTTC; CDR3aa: CASSIGAHQETQYF
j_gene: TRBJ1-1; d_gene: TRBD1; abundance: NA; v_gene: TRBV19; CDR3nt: TGTGCCAGTAATATAGTGGTATCAGGGGGCACTGAAGCTTTCTTT; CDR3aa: CASNIVVSGGTEAFF
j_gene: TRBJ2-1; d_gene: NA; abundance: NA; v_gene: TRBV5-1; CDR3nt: TGCGCCAGCAGCTTTCACAGCGGAGGTGGGTACAATGAGCAGTTCTTC; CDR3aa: CASSFHSGGGYNEQFF
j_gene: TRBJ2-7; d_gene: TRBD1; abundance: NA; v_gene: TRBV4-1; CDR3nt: TGCGCCAGCAGCACGCTCGGGGACAGGACCACCTACGAGCAGTACTTC; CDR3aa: CASSTLGDRTTYEQYF
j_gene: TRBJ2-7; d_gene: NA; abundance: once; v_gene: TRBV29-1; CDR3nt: TGCAGCGTCCGGCGTTGGGGACTTGGAGACGAGCAGTACTTC; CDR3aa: CSVRRWGLGDEQYF
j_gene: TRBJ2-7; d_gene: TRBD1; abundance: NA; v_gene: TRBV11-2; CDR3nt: TGTGCCAGCAGCCCCGGACAGGGAAATCGCGAGCAGTACTTC; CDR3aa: CASSPGQGNREQYF
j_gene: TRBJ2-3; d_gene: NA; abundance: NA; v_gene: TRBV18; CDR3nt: TGTGCCAGCTCACCAGTGGGGACTAGCACAGATACGCAGTATTTT; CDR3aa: CASSPVGTSTDTQYF
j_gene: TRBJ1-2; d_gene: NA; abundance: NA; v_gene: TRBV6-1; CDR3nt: TGTGCCAGCAGTGAAGCTTGGACGGACTATGGCTACACCTTC; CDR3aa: CASSEAWTDYGYTF
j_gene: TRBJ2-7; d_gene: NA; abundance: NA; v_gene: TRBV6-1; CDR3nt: TGTGCCAGCTTCCAAGGTGGGAGCTCCTACGAGCAGTACTTC; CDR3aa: CASFQGGSSYEQYF
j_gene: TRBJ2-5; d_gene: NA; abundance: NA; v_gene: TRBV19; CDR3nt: TGTGCCAGTAGTATAGAGGGGGGAGGTGGCCAAGAGACCCAGTACTTC; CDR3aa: CASSIEGGGGQETQYF
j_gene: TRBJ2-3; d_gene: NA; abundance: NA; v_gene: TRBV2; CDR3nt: TGTGCCAGCAGTGAAGGCTACACAGATACGCAGTATTTT; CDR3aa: CASSEGYTDTQYF
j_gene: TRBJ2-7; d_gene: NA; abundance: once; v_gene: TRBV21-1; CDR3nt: TGTGCCAGCAGCAAAGTTGGCACTAGCGGTTTTTTAAGCTCCTACGAGCAGTACTTC; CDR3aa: CASSKVGTSGFLSSYEQYF
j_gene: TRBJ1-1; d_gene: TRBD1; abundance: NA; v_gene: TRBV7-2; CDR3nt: TGTGCCAGCAGCTTCAGGGGGGGGACTGAAGCTTTCTTT; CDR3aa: CASSFRGGTEAFF
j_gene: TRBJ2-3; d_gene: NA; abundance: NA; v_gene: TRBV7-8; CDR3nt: TGTGCCAGCAGCTCCCTAGCAGGAGGGAGTACGCAGTATTTT; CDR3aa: CASSSLAGGSTQYF
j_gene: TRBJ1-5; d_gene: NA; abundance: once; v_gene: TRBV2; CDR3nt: TGTGCCAGCAGTAGGGACGGGAATCAGCCCCAGCATTTT; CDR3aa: CASSRDGNQPQHF
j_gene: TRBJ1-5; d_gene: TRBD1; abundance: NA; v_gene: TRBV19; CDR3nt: TGTGCCAGTAGTACTCAACAGGGGGCCCATCAGCCCCAGCATTTT; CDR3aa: CASSTQQGAHQPQHF
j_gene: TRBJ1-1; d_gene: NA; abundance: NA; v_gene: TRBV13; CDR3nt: TGTGCCAGCAGCCCGTTCGTGGGACGAGAGTGGGCTGAAGCTTTCTTT; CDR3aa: CASSPFVGREWAEAFF
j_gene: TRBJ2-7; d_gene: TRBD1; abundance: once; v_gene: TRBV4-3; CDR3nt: TGCGCCAGCAGCCAAGATCTTGGGGACAGGACGTACTTC; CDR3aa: CASSQDLGDRTYF
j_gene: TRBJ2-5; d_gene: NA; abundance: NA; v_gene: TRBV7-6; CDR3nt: TGTGCCAGCAGCCAACAAGAGACCCAGTACTTC; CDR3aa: CASSQQETQYF
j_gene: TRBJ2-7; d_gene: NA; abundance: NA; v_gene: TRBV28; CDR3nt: TGTGCCAGCAGATTCAGGGGGAGGCCCTCCTACGAGCAGTACTTC; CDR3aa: CASRFRGRPSYEQYF
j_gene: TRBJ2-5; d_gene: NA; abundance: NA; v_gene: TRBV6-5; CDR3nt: TGTGCCAGCAGTTACTGGGCTAGAGGGTACCAAGAGACCCAGTACTTC; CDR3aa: CASSYWARGYQETQYF
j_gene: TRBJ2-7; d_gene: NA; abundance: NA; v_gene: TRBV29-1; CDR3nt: TGCAGCGTTGATCCTCCAATCTACGAGCAGTACTTC; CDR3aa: CSVDPPIYEQYF
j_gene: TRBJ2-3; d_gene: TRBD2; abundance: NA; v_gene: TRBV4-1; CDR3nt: TGCGCCAGCAGCCGACTAGCGGGAGGCACAGATACGCAGTATTTT; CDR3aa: CASSRLAGGTDTQYF
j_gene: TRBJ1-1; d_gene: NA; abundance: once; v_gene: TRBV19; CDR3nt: TGTGCCAGTAGTATAAGTTTGAACACTGAAGCTTTCTTT; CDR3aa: CASSISLNTEAFF
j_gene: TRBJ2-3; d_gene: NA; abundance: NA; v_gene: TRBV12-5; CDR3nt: TGTGCTAGTGGTTTGGTACTGGGATGGAGTGCAGATACGCAGTATTTT; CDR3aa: CASGLVLGWSADTQYF
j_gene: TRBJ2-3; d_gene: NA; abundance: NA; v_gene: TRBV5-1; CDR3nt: TGCGCCAGCAGCCCTCCCACAGATACGCAGTATTTT; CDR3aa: CASSPPTDTQYF
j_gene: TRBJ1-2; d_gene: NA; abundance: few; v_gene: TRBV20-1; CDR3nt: TGCAGTGCTAGAGAAGGTGATGGCTACACCTTC; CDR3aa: CSAREGDGYTF
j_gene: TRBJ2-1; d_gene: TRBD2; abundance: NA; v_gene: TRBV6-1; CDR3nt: TGTGCCAGCAACCTAGCGGAAAGCTCCTACAATGAGCAGTTCTTC; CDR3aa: CASNLAESSYNEQFF
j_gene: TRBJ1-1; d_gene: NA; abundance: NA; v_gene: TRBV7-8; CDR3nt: TGTGCCAGCAGCTTAGGTGGAGGATCTGAAGCTTTCTTT; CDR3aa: CASSLGGGSEAFF
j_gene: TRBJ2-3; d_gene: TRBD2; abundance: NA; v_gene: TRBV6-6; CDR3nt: TGTGCCAGCAGACCCGGGACTAGCGAAACAGATACGCAGTATTTT; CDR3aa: CASRPGTSETDTQYF
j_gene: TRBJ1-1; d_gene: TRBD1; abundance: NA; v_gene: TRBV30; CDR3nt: TGTGCCTGGAGAAGGAAGGGACAGGGCCCAACTGAAGCTTTCTTT; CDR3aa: CAWRRKGQGPTEAFF
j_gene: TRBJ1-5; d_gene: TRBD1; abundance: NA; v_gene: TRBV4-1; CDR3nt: TGCGCCAGCAGCCATCCGGGACAGCGTAATCAGCCCCAGCATTTT; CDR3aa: CASSHPGQRNQPQHF
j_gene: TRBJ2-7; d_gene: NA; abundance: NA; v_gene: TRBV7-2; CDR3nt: TGTGCCAGCAGCTTAGCTACTCCGGGGGCGGGGACCTACGAGCAGTACTTC; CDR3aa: CASSLATPGAGTYEQYF
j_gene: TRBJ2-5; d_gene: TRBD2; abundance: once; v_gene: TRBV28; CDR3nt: TGTGCCAGCAGCCCCGCTAGCGGACAAGAGACCCAGTACTTC; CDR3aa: CASSPASGQETQYF
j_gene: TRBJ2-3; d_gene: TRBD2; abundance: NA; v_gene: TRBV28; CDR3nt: TGTGCCAGCAGTTCGGGCGGGGGAGTAGGCACAGATACGCAGTATTTT; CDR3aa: CASSSGGGVGTDTQYF
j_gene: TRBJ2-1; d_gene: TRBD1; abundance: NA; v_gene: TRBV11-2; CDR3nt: TGTGCCAGCAGCTACGGGACAGGGGGATACAATGAGCAGTTCTTC; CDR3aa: CASSYGTGGYNEQFF
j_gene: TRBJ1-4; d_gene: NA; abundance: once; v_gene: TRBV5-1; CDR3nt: TGCGCCAGCAGCCTCACTGCAACTAATGAAAAACTGTTTTTT; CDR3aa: CASSLTATNEKLFF
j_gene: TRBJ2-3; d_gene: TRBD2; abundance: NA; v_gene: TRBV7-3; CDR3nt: TGTGCCAGCAGCCCGCGGGGGGTGGATACGCAGTATTTT; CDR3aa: CASSPRGVDTQYF